Listed below are T cell receptor beta chains from one sample, sequenced in a study of shared clonotypes between healthy human individuals. TCRdb's table, derived via immunoSEQ multiplex PCR, lists solely in-frame clones and lacks some. The table records some 2.3 million clones, about 92% of them present only once. The sequencing input was naive CD4+ T cells from PBMCs. The receptors come from a man aged 18 to 30 in good health. Some clones in this sample may be carry-over from other donors' samples. Both conserved end residues are part of each CDR3. D genes are given only for firm matches. Expanded clones get a size class; other rows say once, few or many, or leave the size out.

CDR3nt: TGTGCCAGTAGCCTTTATGGGCATGTGGGTGATCAGCCCCAGCATTTT
CDR3aa: CASSLYGHVGDQPQHF
abundance: NA
v_gene: TRBV19
j_gene: TRBJ1-5
len: 16
d_gene: NA

CDR3nt: TGTGCCAGCAGCCCCGGGGGGGGCGTATTGTTTGAGCAGTTCTTC
CDR3aa: CASSPGGGVLFEQFF
abundance: NA
v_gene: TRBV11-3
j_gene: TRBJ2-1
len: 15
d_gene: TRBD2

CDR3nt: TGCGCCAGCAGCTTGGTGGGTAGCGGGAGCTCCTACAATGAGCAGTTCTTC
CDR3aa: CASSLVGSGSSYNEQFF
abundance: NA
v_gene: TRBV5-1
j_gene: TRBJ2-1
len: 17
d_gene: TRBD2

CDR3nt: TGTGCCAGCTCACCACAGGCAGAAATCTACGAGCAGTACTTC
CDR3aa: CASSPQAEIYEQYF
abundance: NA
v_gene: TRBV18
j_gene: TRBJ2-7
len: 14
d_gene: NA

CDR3nt: TGTGCCTGGAGTCGCCTCCAGGGCTCAGATACGCAGTATTTT
CDR3aa: CAWSRLQGSDTQYF
abundance: NA
v_gene: TRBV30
j_gene: TRBJ2-3
len: 14
d_gene: NA

CDR3nt: TGTGCCAGCAGCTTGGAACAGGCCAAAAACATTCAGTACTTC
CDR3aa: CASSLEQAKNIQYF
abundance: NA
v_gene: TRBV5-6
j_gene: TRBJ2-4
len: 14
d_gene: NA

CDR3nt: TGTGCCAGCAGCGAAACAGGGTTTTTGGAGACCCAGTACTTC
CDR3aa: CASSETGFLETQYF
abundance: NA
v_gene: TRBV9
j_gene: TRBJ2-5
len: 14
d_gene: NA

CDR3nt: TGCGCCAGCAGCCAGCCGGGACAGGCGCCGGGGACCCAGTACTTC
CDR3aa: CASSQPGQAPGTQYF
abundance: NA
v_gene: TRBV4-1
j_gene: TRBJ2-5
len: 15
d_gene: TRBD1

CDR3nt: TGTGCCAGCAGCTTGGGACAGGGGCGCACCGGGGAGCTGTTTTTT
CDR3aa: CASSLGQGRTGELFF
abundance: NA
v_gene: TRBV11-3
j_gene: TRBJ2-2
len: 15
d_gene: TRBD1

CDR3nt: TGTGCCAGCAGCTTAAGCAAGGACACCGGGGAGCTGTTTTTT
CDR3aa: CASSLSKDTGELFF
abundance: NA
v_gene: TRBV7-2
j_gene: TRBJ2-2
len: 14
d_gene: NA

CDR3nt: TGTGCCACCTCGGGGAACACTGAAGCTTTCTTT
CDR3aa: CATSGNTEAFF
abundance: NA
v_gene: TRBV28
j_gene: TRBJ1-1
len: 11
d_gene: NA

CDR3nt: TGCGCCAGCAGCCGGAGGCTGACGGAATCTTACATGAACACTGAAGCTTTCTTT
CDR3aa: CASSRRLTESYMNTEAFF
abundance: NA
v_gene: TRBV5-1
j_gene: TRBJ1-1
len: 18
d_gene: NA

CDR3nt: TGTGCCAGCACCCGGGAGGGACGGGGTAACTATGGCTACACCTTC
CDR3aa: CASTREGRGNYGYTF
abundance: NA
v_gene: TRBV6-5
j_gene: TRBJ1-2
len: 15
d_gene: NA

CDR3nt: TGTGCCAGCAGCTTTCGGGGCGGGAGTGAGACCCAGTACTTC
CDR3aa: CASSFRGGSETQYF
abundance: NA
v_gene: TRBV7-6
j_gene: TRBJ2-5
len: 14
d_gene: TRBD2

CDR3nt: TGTGCCACCCAGAAAAGGACAGGGGACTATGGCTACACCTTC
CDR3aa: CATQKRTGDYGYTF
abundance: NA
v_gene: TRBV15
j_gene: TRBJ1-2
len: 14
d_gene: TRBD1

CDR3nt: TGTGCCAGCAGTCCGAAGACAGATGGTAATGAAAAACTGTTTTTT
CDR3aa: CASSPKTDGNEKLFF
abundance: NA
v_gene: TRBV27
j_gene: TRBJ1-4
len: 15
d_gene: NA

CDR3nt: TGTGCCAGCAGTCGGGGAGGCAAAAACACTGAAGCTTTCTTT
CDR3aa: CASSRGGKNTEAFF
abundance: NA
v_gene: TRBV28
j_gene: TRBJ1-1
len: 14
d_gene: NA

CDR3nt: TGCAGCGTTGAGGCAGGAGGGTCTGGGGCCAACGTCCTGACTTTC
CDR3aa: CSVEAGGSGANVLTF
abundance: NA
v_gene: TRBV29-1
j_gene: TRBJ2-6
len: 15
d_gene: NA

CDR3nt: TGTGCCAGCAGCCTAAGACGGATCTCTGGAAACACCATATATTTT
CDR3aa: CASSLRRISGNTIYF
abundance: NA
v_gene: TRBV5-6
j_gene: TRBJ1-3
len: 15
d_gene: NA

CDR3nt: TGTGCCAGCAGTCAAAGCGGGAGCTCCTCCTACAATGAGCAGTTCTTC
CDR3aa: CASSQSGSSSYNEQFF
abundance: once
v_gene: TRBV14
j_gene: TRBJ2-1
len: 16
d_gene: TRBD2

CDR3nt: TGTGCCAGCATGGGACAGGGGGGACCCTACGAGCAGTACTTC
CDR3aa: CASMGQGGPYEQYF
abundance: NA
v_gene: TRBV6-1
j_gene: TRBJ2-7
len: 14
d_gene: TRBD1

CDR3nt: TGTGCCAGCAGCTTGGAACTCGGGACAGGGCTTGAGCAGTACTTC
CDR3aa: CASSLELGTGLEQYF
abundance: once
v_gene: TRBV5-4
j_gene: TRBJ2-7
len: 15
d_gene: TRBD1

CDR3nt: TGTGCCAGCAGCGAGACAGGGGGCTGGGAGACCCAGTACTTC
CDR3aa: CASSETGGWETQYF
abundance: NA
v_gene: TRBV9
j_gene: TRBJ2-5
len: 14
d_gene: TRBD1

CDR3nt: TGTGCCAGCGCGCTAGCGGGAGGGCCCAATGAGCAGTTCTTC
CDR3aa: CASALAGGPNEQFF
abundance: once
v_gene: TRBV6-5
j_gene: TRBJ2-1
len: 14
d_gene: TRBD2

CDR3nt: TGTGCCAGCAGCTTGCGTTTTCGGGCGAACACTGAAGCTTTCTTT
CDR3aa: CASSLRFRANTEAFF
abundance: NA
v_gene: TRBV5-5
j_gene: TRBJ1-1
len: 15
d_gene: NA

CDR3nt: TGTGCCAGCAGCATCAGGGAGTGGGACGAGCAGTACTTC
CDR3aa: CASSIREWDEQYF
abundance: NA
v_gene: TRBV28
j_gene: TRBJ2-7
len: 13
d_gene: NA

CDR3nt: TGTGCCAGCAGATCGGGGACAGAAGGATACTATGGCTACACCTTC
CDR3aa: CASRSGTEGYYGYTF
abundance: few
v_gene: TRBV28
j_gene: TRBJ1-2
len: 15
d_gene: TRBD1

CDR3nt: TGTGCCAGCAGCTCACAAAGTCGGGCCAACGTCCTGACTTTC
CDR3aa: CASSSQSRANVLTF
abundance: NA
v_gene: TRBV7-4
j_gene: TRBJ2-6
len: 14
d_gene: NA

CDR3nt: TGTGCCAGCAGCTGGACCCCACTTGCTAAAGAGACCCAGTACTTC
CDR3aa: CASSWTPLAKETQYF
abundance: NA
v_gene: TRBV5-5
j_gene: TRBJ2-5
len: 15
d_gene: NA

CDR3nt: TGCGCCAGCAGCTTAGGGCGGAAGACCGGGGAGCTGTTTTTT
CDR3aa: CASSLGRKTGELFF
abundance: NA
v_gene: TRBV5-1
j_gene: TRBJ2-2
len: 14
d_gene: NA

CDR3nt: TGCGCCAGCAGCTTGGGCACAGCCTCTGGAAACACCATATATTTT
CDR3aa: CASSLGTASGNTIYF
abundance: NA
v_gene: TRBV5-1
j_gene: TRBJ1-3
len: 15
d_gene: NA

CDR3nt: TGTGCCAGCAGCTTAGCAAGGGGTGGCTATGGCTACACCTTC
CDR3aa: CASSLARGGYGYTF
abundance: NA
v_gene: TRBV7-2
j_gene: TRBJ1-2
len: 14
d_gene: NA

CDR3nt: TGTGCCAGCAGCGTAGGTGTCGGGGGGTCGGCACAAGAGACCCAGTACTTC
CDR3aa: CASSVGVGGSAQETQYF
abundance: NA
v_gene: TRBV9
j_gene: TRBJ2-5
len: 17
d_gene: TRBD2

CDR3nt: TGTGCCAGCAGGAGGGACAGGGCCTTATCCTACGAGCAGTACTTC
CDR3aa: CASRRDRALSYEQYF
abundance: NA
v_gene: TRBV7-2
j_gene: TRBJ2-7
len: 15
d_gene: TRBD1

CDR3nt: TGTGCCAGCAGCTTCTGGGGGTCGCGTAAAAAACTGTTTTTT
CDR3aa: CASSFWGSRKKLFF
abundance: NA
v_gene: TRBV7-2
j_gene: TRBJ1-4
len: 14
d_gene: NA

CDR3nt: TGTGCCAGCCGGGGAGGTTGGGAGCAGTACTTC
CDR3aa: CASRGGWEQYF
abundance: NA
v_gene: TRBV28
j_gene: TRBJ2-7
len: 11
d_gene: NA

CDR3nt: TGTGCCATCAATGAGGAGGGCGAGCAGTACTTC
CDR3aa: CAINEEGEQYF
abundance: NA
v_gene: TRBV10-3
j_gene: TRBJ2-7
len: 11
d_gene: NA

CDR3nt: TGTGCCAGCAGCTTAGGACAGGAACTGTTTTTT
CDR3aa: CASSLGQELFF
abundance: NA
v_gene: TRBV11-2
j_gene: TRBJ1-4
len: 11
d_gene: NA

CDR3nt: TGTGCCAGTAGTATCAGGTGGCCCGACCCCAACACTTACTCCGGGGGTCAGCCCCAGCATTTT
CDR3aa: CASSIRWPDPNTYSGGQPQHF
abundance: NA
v_gene: TRBV19
j_gene: TRBJ1-5
len: 21
d_gene: NA

CDR3nt: TGTGCCAGTAGTCTCTCGGGATCAGATACGCAGTATTTT
CDR3aa: CASSLSGSDTQYF
abundance: NA
v_gene: TRBV19
j_gene: TRBJ2-3
len: 13
d_gene: NA

CDR3nt: TGTGCCAGCAGCCCCGTTGGCGGACGCACAGATACGCAGTATTTT
CDR3aa: CASSPVGGRTDTQYF
abundance: once
v_gene: TRBV4-2
j_gene: TRBJ2-3
len: 15
d_gene: NA

CDR3nt: TGTGCCAGCAGCATTATGGGGGTCGATAGCAATCAGCCCCAGCATTTT
CDR3aa: CASSIMGVDSNQPQHF
abundance: NA
v_gene: TRBV7-2
j_gene: TRBJ1-5
len: 16
d_gene: NA

CDR3nt: TGTGCCAGCCGTAGAGCCGCGGACGAGCAGTACTTC
CDR3aa: CASRRAADEQYF
abundance: NA
v_gene: TRBV28
j_gene: TRBJ2-7
len: 12
d_gene: NA

CDR3nt: TGCGCCAGCAGCTTGGTGGGGGGCGATGGAGATACGCAGTATTTT
CDR3aa: CASSLVGGDGDTQYF
abundance: NA
v_gene: TRBV5-1
j_gene: TRBJ2-3
len: 15
d_gene: NA

CDR3nt: TGTGCCAGCTCACCACAGGGGAAAGGCCAAGAGACCCAGTACTTC
CDR3aa: CASSPQGKGQETQYF
abundance: NA
v_gene: TRBV18
j_gene: TRBJ2-5
len: 15
d_gene: NA

CDR3nt: TGTGCCAGCAGTGAAGCTCGGAGCCAGCCCCAGCATTTT
CDR3aa: CASSEARSQPQHF
abundance: NA
v_gene: TRBV6-1
j_gene: TRBJ1-5
len: 13
d_gene: NA

CDR3nt: TGTGCCAGCAGCTCTGAACCGGGACAGGGGGCGGCTGGCTACACCTTC
CDR3aa: CASSSEPGQGAAGYTF
abundance: NA
v_gene: TRBV7-2
j_gene: TRBJ1-2
len: 16
d_gene: TRBD1

CDR3nt: TGTGCCAGCAGCTCCGGGACTAGCAGCAATGAGCAGTTCTTC
CDR3aa: CASSSGTSSNEQFF
abundance: NA
v_gene: TRBV5-4
j_gene: TRBJ2-1
len: 14
d_gene: TRBD2

CDR3nt: TGTGCCAGCAGCCCAGACAGCACAGTCACAGATACGCAGTATTTT
CDR3aa: CASSPDSTVTDTQYF
abundance: NA
v_gene: TRBV11-2
j_gene: TRBJ2-3
len: 15
d_gene: NA

CDR3nt: TGTGCCACCCGGAGGACAGGGGGCGCCGACTATGGCTACACCTTC
CDR3aa: CATRRTGGADYGYTF
abundance: NA
v_gene: TRBV10-3
j_gene: TRBJ1-2
len: 15
d_gene: TRBD1

CDR3nt: TGTGCCAGCTTCCTACCAGGGGCCGTCGAGCAGTACTTC
CDR3aa: CASFLPGAVEQYF
abundance: NA
v_gene: TRBV6-1
j_gene: TRBJ2-7
len: 13
d_gene: NA

CDR3nt: TGTGCCAGCAGCGCGGACCCTGTTTACTATGGCTACACCTTC
CDR3aa: CASSADPVYYGYTF
abundance: NA
v_gene: TRBV9
j_gene: TRBJ1-2
len: 14
d_gene: NA

CDR3nt: TGCGCCAGCAGCTTGGGGAACCTAGCGGGAGACTTTGCGAACTACGAGCAGTACTTC
CDR3aa: CASSLGNLAGDFANYEQYF
abundance: NA
v_gene: TRBV5-1
j_gene: TRBJ2-7
len: 19
d_gene: TRBD2

CDR3nt: TGTGCCAGCAGTGAAGGGGGGACCGCTGATACTAGCACAGATACGCAGTATTTT
CDR3aa: CASSEGGTADTSTDTQYF
abundance: once
v_gene: TRBV6-1
j_gene: TRBJ2-3
len: 18
d_gene: NA

CDR3nt: TGCAGCGTTGGGGGCGTCGGGGATTACCAAGAGACCCAGTACTTC
CDR3aa: CSVGGVGDYQETQYF
abundance: NA
v_gene: TRBV29-1
j_gene: TRBJ2-5
len: 15
d_gene: NA

CDR3nt: TGTGCCATCAGTGAGCTGAGAGTCGAGACCCAGTACTTC
CDR3aa: CAISELRVETQYF
abundance: NA
v_gene: TRBV10-3
j_gene: TRBJ2-5
len: 13
d_gene: NA

CDR3nt: TGTGCCAGCAGTTTATTAAGAGGGTTTAATGAAAAACTGTTTTTT
CDR3aa: CASSLLRGFNEKLFF
abundance: NA
v_gene: TRBV27
j_gene: TRBJ1-4
len: 15
d_gene: NA

CDR3nt: TGTGCCAGCAGTTTTCTAGCAGCTAGCACAGATACGCAGTATTTT
CDR3aa: CASSFLAASTDTQYF
abundance: NA
v_gene: TRBV27
j_gene: TRBJ2-3
len: 15
d_gene: NA

CDR3nt: TGCAGCGCCGGAGGGGGGCCGCAAGCTTTCTTT
CDR3aa: CSAGGGPQAFF
abundance: NA
v_gene: TRBV29-1
j_gene: TRBJ1-1
len: 11
d_gene: NA